Listed below are T cell receptor beta chains from one sample, sequenced in a study of blood T cell repertoires in COVID-19. Generated by immunoSEQ multiplex PCR, the TCRdb table keeps only in-frame clones and is missing some. Of some 99,000 clones in the sample, 84% were seen once. Sample: peripheral blood. The receptors come from a woman in her forties or fifties with acute or convalescent COVID-19. CDR3s include the opening cysteine and the closing phenylalanine or tryptophan. A D gene is named only where the DNA matches it firmly. Rows give clone size only sometimes, using once, few, many, or a class for an expanded clone.

>TRBD1|TRBV5-5|-|TRBJ1-3
TGTGCCAGCAGCAGGGGAGAGGGGGCATGGTCTGGAAACACCATATATTTT
CASSRGEGAWSGNTIYF
>-|TRBV12-3/TRBV12-4|-|TRBJ1-2
TGTGCCAGCAGTTTGGATTGGGGGGGCGGCTACACCTTC
CASSLDWGGGYTF
>-|TRBV6-5|-|TRBJ1-1
TGTGCCAGCAGCTGGACAGCAACAATGAACACTGAAGCTTTCTTT
CASSWTATMNTEAFF
>TRBD1|TRBV5-1|-|TRBJ2-1
TGCGCCAGCAGCTTGTTCGGACAGGGGTACAATGAGCAGTTCTTC
CASSLFGQGYNEQFF
>-|TRBV6-1|-|TRBJ2-1
TGTGCCAGCAGTGAGACACTGAAGCAGTTCTTC
CASSETLKQFF
>-|TRBV4-1|once|TRBJ1-1
TGCGCCAGCAGCCGAGGGGAGGGCACTGAAGCTTTCTTT
CASSRGEGTEAFF
>TRBD1|TRBV10-2|-|TRBJ1-5
TGCGCCAGCAGTGATTCAAGACAGGGGGCTTGGCAGCCCCAGCATTTT
CASSDSRQGAWQPQHF
>-|TRBV18|-|TRBJ2-3
TGTGCCAGCTCACCACCCTCAGTAGATACGCAGTATTTT
CASSPPSVDTQYF
>-|TRBV6-5|-|TRBJ1-5
TGTGCCAGCAGGGACAGTGTTAATCAGCCCCAGCATTTT
CASRDSVNQPQHF
>-|TRBV4-2|once|TRBJ1-6
TGTGCCAGCAGCTCCTCCGGGGGCTCCTATAATTCACCCCTCCACTTT
CASSSSGGSYNSPLHF
>TRBD2|TRBV14|-|TRBJ2-7
TGTGCCAGCAGCCAAGTCCCGGGAGTTCGAGCGGGGGGCCCCTGGGGCTTC
CASSQVPGVRAGGPWGF
>TRBD1|TRBV20-1|-|TRBJ1-2
TGCATGGGGGACAGCGGGTTTGACTACACCTTC
CMGDSGFDYTF
>TRBD1|TRBV30|-|TRBJ1-5
TGTGCCTGGAGGGACAGGGGAGGACAGCCCCAGCATTTT
CAWRDRGGQPQHF
>-|TRBV10-3|-|TRBJ1-4
TGTGCCATCAGTGAGCCTTCGGTCCGGGATGAAAAACTGTTTTTT
CAISEPSVRDEKLFF
>TRBD1|TRBV6-6|-|TRBJ1-2
TGTGCCAGCACTCGTAGAGGGACAGTTGCTAACTATGGCTACACCTTC
CASTRRGTVANYGYTF
>-|TRBV19|-|TRBJ1-5
TGTGCCAGTAGTAAAAGTCAGGGAAGCAATCAGCCCCAGCATTTT
CASSKSQGSNQPQHF
>TRBD1|TRBV10-2|-|TRBJ1-5
TGCGCCAGCAGTAGACAGGGGAGAAATCAGCCCCAGCATTTT
CASSRQGRNQPQHF
>TRBD2|TRBV7-9|-|TRBJ2-1
TGTGCCAGCAGCCGGACTAGCGGGGGACCCAATGAGCAGTTCTTC
CASSRTSGGPNEQFF
>TRBD1|TRBV7-6|-|TRBJ2-7
TGTGCCAGCAGCTTAGCGGGGACAGGTAACTACGAGCAGTACTTC
CASSLAGTGNYEQYF
>-|TRBV6-4|-|TRBJ2-3
TGTGCCAGCAGTGACGGGTACAGGGGAGGCCCAGATACGCAGTATTTT
CASSDGYRGGPDTQYF
>-|TRBV5-4|few|TRBJ1-2
TGTGCCAGCAGCTCGGACTTTTATGGCTACACCTTC
CASSSDFYGYTF
>TRBD1|TRBV15|-|TRBJ2-7
TGTGCCACCAGCGGACAGGGGGCCCACAGCTCCTACGAGCAGTACTTC
CATSGQGAHSSYEQYF
>TRBD1|TRBV5-1|-|TRBJ1-2
TGCGCCAGCAGCTTGGCGGGACAGGGCGCCTATGGCTACACCTTC
CASSLAGQGAYGYTF
>-|TRBV28|-|TRBJ2-3
TGTGCCAGCGACAGGTCCACAGATACGCAGTATTTT
CASDRSTDTQYF
>TRBD2|TRBV6-1|-|TRBJ2-3
TGTGCCAGCAGCCCGGGGGGGCCGACAGATACGCAGTATTTT
CASSPGGPTDTQYF
>TRBD2|TRBV5-4|-|TRBJ2-1
TGTGCCAGCGGCGGTAGCGGGGTCTACAATGAGCAGTTCTTC
CASGGSGVYNEQFF
>TRBD1|TRBV2|once|TRBJ1-5
TGTGCCAGCAGGGAACAGGGGATTGGGAATCAGCCCCAGCATTTT
CASREQGIGNQPQHF
>-|TRBV6-5|-|TRBJ1-1
TGTGCCAGCAGTTACTCGGGGCGGAGGGGTGAAGCTTTCTTT
CASSYSGRRGEAFF
>-|TRBV11-2|-|TRBJ1-4
TGTGCCAGCAGCCCCTCGGGGGGGGGCAAACTGTTTTTT
CASSPSGGGKLFF
>-|TRBV5-1|-|TRBJ1-2
TGCGCCAGCAGCTTGGAAGGCAGGCTGGGCTATGGCTACACCTTC
CASSLEGRLGYGYTF
>TRBD1|TRBV5-1|few|TRBJ1-1
TGCGCCAGCAGCCATCAGGGGGGAAATACTGAAGCTTTCTTT
CASSHQGGNTEAFF
>-|TRBV19|-|TRBJ2-7
TGTGCCAGTCGACCCAATGCCGGGAACGAGCAGTACTTC
CASRPNAGNEQYF
>TRBD1|TRBV27|-|TRBJ2-7
TGTGCCAGCAGTCGACGGACAGGGATTTGGTCTAACGAGCAGTACTTC
CASSRRTGIWSNEQYF
>-|TRBV2|once|TRBJ2-1
TGTGCCAGCAGCGCCTTCGGCAATGAGCAGTTCTTC
CASSAFGNEQFF
>-|TRBV5-1|-|TRBJ1-1
TGCGCCAGCAGCTTGGCCTCTAACACTGAAGCTTTCTTT
CASSLASNTEAFF
>TRBD2|TRBV5-5|-|TRBJ2-7
TGTGCCAGCAGCACAGCGGGGGGCCCCTACGAGCAGTACTTC
CASSTAGGPYEQYF
>-|TRBV9|-|TRBJ1-2
TGTGCCAGCAGCGTAGGAAGTGGCACAAGATTAGGCTACACCTTC
CASSVGSGTRLGYTF
>TRBD1|TRBV10-3|-|TRBJ2-5
TGTGCCATCGGACAGGGGGCACAAGAGACCCAGTACTTC
CAIGQGAQETQYF
>-|TRBV7-2|-|TRBJ2-1
TGTGCCAGCAGCTTAGCAGGGGCCTTCAATGAGCAGTTCTTC
CASSLAGAFNEQFF
>TRBD1|TRBV12-3/TRBV12-4|-|TRBJ1-1
TGTGCCAGCCGCCCACAGGGGCGGGCTGAAGCTTTCTTT
CASRPQGRAEAFF
>-|TRBV11-1|-|TRBJ2-2
TGTGCCAGCAGCTTAACAGGTGCCGGGGAGCTGTTTTTT
CASSLTGAGELFF
>-|TRBV19|-|TRBJ1-5
TGTGCCAGTAGTATACAGGGGCCGCAGGAGGCCCAGCATTTT
CASSIQGPQEAQHF
>TRBD1|TRBV18|-|TRBJ1-3
TGTGCCAGCTCACCAGTCAAGGGACAGAGCTCTGGAAACACCATATATTTT
CASSPVKGQSSGNTIYF
>-|TRBV6-5|-|TRBJ2-7
TGTGCCAGCAGGGAGCCCTCGACCTACGAGCAGTACTTC
CASREPSTYEQYF
>TRBD1|TRBV18|-|TRBJ1-2
TGTGCCAGCTCACCAAACAGGGGGCAAAGCTATGGCTACACCTTC
CASSPNRGQSYGYTF
>-|TRBV6-5|-|TRBJ1-5
TGTGCCAGCACCCTAAGTGGGGGCCATCAGCCCCAGCATTTT
CASTLSGGHQPQHF
>-|TRBV7-3|-|TRBJ1-1
TGTGCCAGCGGCGGGGACGGCACTGAAGCTTTCTTT
CASGGDGTEAFF
>-|TRBV6-5|-|TRBJ1-6
TGTGCCACCTCTGGGGGGGCCAATTCACCCCTCCACTTT
CATSGGANSPLHF
>-|TRBV6-6|-|TRBJ2-3
TGTGCCAGCAGTCCCGTGTCGGATACGCAGTATTTT
CASSPVSDTQYF
>TRBD1|TRBV2|few|TRBJ2-7
TGTGCCAGCAGTGAATTGGGACTCGGGACAGGTCTCTACGAGCAGTACTTC
CASSELGLGTGLYEQYF
>-|TRBV11-2|-|TRBJ1-1
TGTGCCAGCAGCCCCTGGCCGGAGGGGGGGACTGAAGCTTTCTTT
CASSPWPEGGTEAFF
>TRBD1|TRBV11-3|-|TRBJ2-7
TGTGCCAGCAGCCGCGGACAGGGGGCGAAAAACGAGCAGTACTTC
CASSRGQGAKNEQYF